The clone carrying this TCR beta chain showed up many times. Antigen unknown. The germline V gene has CDR1 SGHNT and CDR2 YYREEE (reference sequence). The CDR3 consists of 14 residues. The ends were cut back, 0 bases at V and 4 bases at J, with 8 bases in the middle. These data are taken from a study of T cells after yellow fever vaccination. Findings and limits, study-wide: Any FACS-sorted repertoire could hold abundant clonotypes that contaminate it from the bulk population. Clones from primary vaccination mostly reappeared after the booster (roughly 95% CD4, around 90% CD8).

From the 5' RACE reads, TCRdb called clonotypes with MiXCR, one entry per CDR3 protein. The table has about 510,000 distinct CDR3 sequences, 21% seen once. The specimen was PBMCs, collected about 20 days after the first yellow fever vaccination. This TCR came from a young man who received the YFV17D yellow fever vaccine. The V gene is TRBV5-4, the J gene TRBJ2-1; D ambiguous. The CDR3 spells CASSLGTEYNEQFF. CDR3 DNA sequence: TGTGCCAGCAGCTTGGGGACGGAGTACAATGAGCAGTTCTTC.